This T cell receptor (beta chain) comes out of a study of vaccination effects on CD4 cells after COVID-19. General observations from the study: Late post-vaccination, clones induced by infection and those induced by vaccine underwent marked clonal contraction.

Before any sequencing was done, the ViraFEST assay used viral peptide pools to expand antigen-specific CD4+ T cells. With 9 to 11 days of culture completed, CD4+ T cells were isolated. Of the BNT162b2 and mRNA-1273 vaccines, participants received two doses of one or the other. Cultures got half-medium changes with IL-2 on days 3 and 7. TCRdb keeps only in-frame clones here, not all; method: immunoSEQ multiplex PCR. There are 25,000 to 30,000 clones in the sample; roughly four fifths occur only once, and roughly 14% lies in the top ten. Deletions cut 2 bases from V and 7 bases from J, with 14 bases between. Germline CDR1 is MGHDK and CDR2 is SYGVNS. The CDR3 covers 14 residues. As for this clone: The target antigen is unknown.

The starting material was CD4+ T cells from PBMCs cultured with HCoV-229E spike peptides, obtained after COVID-19 vaccination. The sequence came from a human donor who received a COVID-19 vaccine. The chain uses TRBV25-1 and TRBJ1-2; TRBD1 is a possible D gene (5 bases). CDR3 in DNA: TGTGCCAGCAGTGAAGTTTATGGAGGGACTGGCTACACCTTC. This sequence encodes CASSEVYGGTGYTF.